The 30 T cell receptor beta chains reported below all come from one sample, sequenced in a study of control samples from healthy donors and cancer patients. The data were produced by immunoSEQ multiplex PCR, yet TCRdb's version contains in-frame clones alone and is incomplete. The table includes more than 75,000 clones, around 80% detected once. The sequenced material came from blood. All receptors come from a woman aged 25 to 39 in good health.

The rearrangement links TRBV3-1 (or the pseudogene TRBV3-2) to TRBJ2-5; possibly TRBD1 or TRBD2 for D (6 bases each). The CDR3 spans 14 residues. Looked up from germline, CDR1 is LGHDT and CDR2 is YNNKEL (reference sequence). The ends were cut back, 4 bases at V and 1 base at J, with 10 bases in the middle. CDR3 in DNA: TGTGCCAGCAGCCGCGGGGACACCCAAGAGACCCAGTACTTC. Translation: CASSRGDTQETQYF.

The sample holds a few counts of this clone. The CDR3 sequence is CASSYSGVREQYF. The CDR3 DNA reads TGTGCCAGCAGTTACTCGGGGGTTCGCGAGCAGTACTTC. V usage is TRBV6-6 and J usage is TRBJ2-7; D is perhaps TRBD1 or TRBD2 (5 bases each). The CDR3 covers 13 residues. Deletions cut 0 bases from V and 6 bases from J, with 9 bases between. The V gene's germline CDR1 is MNHNY and CDR2 SVGAGI (reference sequence).

CDR3 in DNA: TGTGCCAGCAGCTCTCCGGGACTAGCGACGTCATACGAGCAGTACTTC. Residues: CASSSPGLATSYEQYF. This chain joins TRBV6-2 or TRBV6-3 and TRBJ2-7; 10 positions agree with TRBD2. This CDR3 region has 16 residues. After removal of 6 bases from V and 4 bases from J, the junction contained 12 bases not matched to a gene. Germline V CDR1 and CDR2: MNHEY, SVGEGT.

The chain joins TRBV5-5 to TRBJ1-2, with D possibly being TRBD1 (6 bases). The V end was cut by 3 bases, the J end by 8 bases, with 14 bases between. Germline CDR1 reads SGHKS; CDR2 reads YYEKEE (reference sequence). The CDR3 is 13 amino acids. CDR3 protein: CASSSQGLEGYTF. In DNA, the CDR3 is TGTGCCAGCAGCTCGCAGGGGCTGGAGGGCTACACCTTC.

The chain joins TRBV6-5 to TRBJ2-7; 8 nucleotides match TRBD1. Germline CDR1 and CDR2: MNHEY and SVGAGI. The length of the CDR3 is 15 residues. V was pared by 6 bases and J by 3 bases, with 10 bases of the junction left unmatched. The CDR3 nucleotides are TGTGCCAGCAGCATAACGCCTACAGGGGGCTACGAGCAGTACTTC. Protein: CASSITPTGGYEQYF.

This chain connects TRBV7-6 to TRBJ1-1, with 8 positions matching TRBD1. The CDR3 covers 19 residues. With V trimmed by 6 bases and J by 0 bases, 18 bases remained unmatched. The V gene's germline CDR1 is SGHVS and CDR2 FNYEAQ. The CDR3 loop is CASRPQTRDRSSMNTEAFF. The DNA for the CDR3 is TGTGCCAGCAGGCCCCAAACTCGGGACAGGAGTTCCATGAACACTGAAGCTTTCTTT. The full variable domain, its missing parts supplied by reference TRBV7-6 and TRBJ1-1, is GAGVSQSPRYKVTKRGQDVALRCDPISGHVSLYWYRQALGQGPEFLTYFNYEAQQDKSGLPNDRFSAERPEGSISTLTIQRTEQRDSAMYRCASRPQTRDRSSMNTEAFFGQGTRLTVV.

The chain recombines TRBV9 with TRBJ1-3; D might be TRBD1 (6 bases). The CDR3 runs to 14 residues. Trimming shortened V by 2 bases and J by 4 bases, and 10 bases separated the two germline ends. CDR1 and CDR2 (germline): SGDLS, YYNGEE. The CDR3 sequence: CASSVDRIGNTIYF. The CDR3 DNA follows: TGTGCCAGCAGCGTTGACAGGATCGGAAACACCATATATTTT.

This rearrangement joins TRBV19 to TRBJ2-7, with 12 bases identical to TRBD1. CDR1 is LNHDA, CDR2 SQIVND, per germline (reference sequence). This CDR3 contains 16 residues. The junction had 6 bases not matched to a gene; V was cut back by 5 bases and J by 1 base. The CDR3 DNA is TGTGCCAGTAGTCCAGGGGGACAGGGGGCTTCCTACGAGCAGTACTTC. Its protein product is CASSPGGQGASYEQYF.

The chain uses TRBV7-2 and TRBJ2-5; 11 nucleotides agree with TRBD2. The germline gives CDR1 SGHTA, CDR2 FQGNSA. Trimming took 4 bases from V and 5 from J; bases not matched to a gene: 6. CDR3 length: 15 residues. CDR3 amino acids: CASSYSGGAGETQYF. The CDR3 DNA follows: TGTGCCAGCAGCTATAGCGGGGGGGCCGGGGAGACCCAGTACTTC.

This chain uses TRBV24-1 with TRBJ1-1, with a weak D call TRBD1 (6 bases). The CDR3 is 14 residues long. The V end lost 0 bases, the J end lost 13 bases, and 17 bases lay between the germline ends. Germline lookup yields CDR1 KGHDR and CDR2 SFDVKD. The CDR3 nucleotides are TGTGCCACCAGTGATTTGGGCAGGGGCGGGAAGGTTTTCTTT. As protein: CATSDLGRGGKVFF.

The V gene is TRBV5-6, the J gene TRBJ1-2, with D hard to call. V lost 3 bases, J lost 3 bases, and 9 bases lay in between. This CDR3 has 13 residues. From germline, CDR1 is SGHDT and CDR2 YYEEEE. CDR3 DNA sequence: TGTGCCAGCAGCTCGGACGGTGACTATGGCTACACCTTC. This gives the protein CASSSDGDYGYTF.

The V and J genes are TRBV5-4 and TRBJ2-7; 8 bases are a match to TRBD2. The CDR3 sequence is 16 residues long. Unmatched junction bases numbered 10, after V lost 4 bases and J lost 1 base. Germline-derived CDR1 and CDR2 are SGHNT and YYREEE (reference sequence). CDR3 sequence reads: CASSLQTSVGSYEQYF. The CDR3 DNA is TGTGCCAGCAGCCTTCAGACTAGCGTTGGGTCCTACGAGCAGTACTTC.

V usage is TRBV19 and J usage is TRBJ2-2, with TRBD2 as a possible D gene (6 bases). The CDR3 extends over 11 amino acids. Germline V gives CDR1 LNHDA, CDR2 SQIVND (reference sequence). The CDR3 nucleotides are TGTGCAGGAGGGGTCACCGGGGAGCTGTTTTTT. Protein sequence: CAGGVTGELFF.

The chain has TRBV7-2 and TRBJ2-7; the match to TRBD2 covers 9 bases. Germline loops: CDR1 SGHTA, CDR2 FQGNSA. Trimming cost V 1 base and J 6 bases; bases outside gene matches: 7. The length of the CDR3 is 15 residues. The CDR3 loop is CASSLEASGASEQYF. CDR3 nucleotides: TGTGCCAGCAGCTTAGAGGCTAGCGGGGCGAGCGAGCAGTACTTC.

The V gene is TRBV12-3 or TRBV12-4, the J gene TRBJ1-2; tentatively, D is TRBD1 (5 bases). The CDR3 has 12 residues. Trimming removed 8 bases from V and 8 bases from J, with 15 bases in between. The CDR3 here is CASSRGGAGYTF. The DNA for the CDR3 is TGTGCCAGCTCTCGGGGAGGGGCCGGCTACACCTTC.

CDR3: CASTSRSVVGQYF. In nucleotides, the CDR3 is TGTGCCAGCACCTCCCGGTCGGTAGTGGGACAGTACTTC. V usage is TRBV12-3 or TRBV12-4 and J usage is TRBJ2-7; no clear D gene. V was shortened by 7 bases and J by 10 bases, with 20 bases between the two germline ends. The CDR3 has 13 residues.

This chain links TRBV5-6 with TRBJ1-3; 8 nucleotides match TRBD1. The CDR3 length is 15 residues. V shed 0 bases and J 3 bases; nucleotides not matched to a gene: 2. Germline V gene sequence: CDR1 SGHDT, CDR2 YYEEEE. The CDR3 is CASSLVGQGGNTIYF. In DNA, the CDR3 is TGTGCCAGCAGCTTGGTTGGACAGGGTGGAAACACCATATATTTT.

This clone was detected only a few times. This sequence joins TRBV5-5 and TRBJ2-7, with D maybe TRBD1 (5 bases). V was cut by 0 bases and J by 2 bases, with 9 bases left in between. Looked up from germline, CDR1 is SGHKS and CDR2 is YYEKEE (reference sequence). There are 14 residues in the CDR3. In nucleotides, the CDR3 is TGTGCCAGCAGCTTGGGATGGGGCCCCTACGAGCAGTACTTC. This encodes CASSLGWGPYEQYF.

The chain uses TRBV30 and TRBJ2-3, with 7 bases aligning to TRBD1. This CDR3 contains 13 residues. The trim removed 8 bases at V and 4 bases at J, leaving 9 bases unmatched. CDR1 and CDR2 from the germline V gene are GTSNPN and SVGIG (reference sequence). The CDR3 DNA reads as TGTGCCCGACAGGCAGGGGGATCAGATACGCAGTATTTT. Amino acids: CARQAGGSDTQYF.

The V call is TRBV27, the J call TRBJ2-3; 7 bases align to TRBD1. Germline-derived CDR1 and CDR2 are MNHEY and SMNVEV (reference sequence). CDR3 length: 16 amino acids. V lost 5 bases and J lost 6; bases outside the gene matches: 14. The CDR3 DNA reads as TGTGCCAGCAGTCCCACAGCCCCGACAGGGCTGGATACGCAGTATTTT. This codes for CASSPTAPTGLDTQYF.

The chain is built from TRBV6-1 and TRBJ1-5; no clear D. Trimming left V 2 bases short and J 0 bases short, with 29 bases between. This CDR3 is 22 amino acids long. Germline V gene data show CDR1 as MNHNS and CDR2 as SASEGT. The CDR3: CASSEPIIQPPLTIYSNQPQHF. The CDR3 coding sequence is TGTGCCAGCAGTGAACCGATCATACAGCCACCCCTCACCATCTATAGCAATCAGCCCCAGCATTTT.

This chain connects TRBV18 to TRBJ2-7, with unresolved D. Germline assignment: CDR1 KGHSH and CDR2 LQKENI. V lost 6 bases to trimming and J lost 2 bases, with 11 bases between them. The CDR3 runs 13 residues. CDR3: CASSSGRPYEQYF. CDR3 DNA sequence: TGTGCCAGCTCTTCTGGGCGCCCCTACGAGCAGTACTTC.

On this clone itself: The sample carries other DNA sequences with the same CDR3. V gene TRBV7-2 combines with J gene TRBJ2-4; D unclear. CDR3 length equals 13 residues. Trimming removed 1 base at V and 3 bases at J, with 4 bases between. The germline gives CDR1 SGHTA, CDR2 FQGNSA. The CDR3 reads CASSLGGKNIQYF. In DNA, the CDR3 is TGTGCCAGCAGCTTAGGTGGCAAAAACATTCAGTACTTC.

The chain has TRBV19 and TRBJ2-7; 10 nucleotides line up with TRBD1. With 3 bases clipped from V and 6 bases from J, the junction kept 5 bases outside the gene matches. The CDR3 runs to 14 residues. CDR1 and CDR2 from the germline V gene are LNHDA and SQIVND (reference sequence). CDR3 in DNA: TGTGCCAGTAGTATTGGGACAGGGGCAGGCGAGCAGTACTTC. The encoded protein is CASSIGTGAGEQYF.

This chain connects TRBV11-2 to TRBJ1-2, with D possibly being TRBD1 (6 bases). There are 15 residues in the CDR3. The V and J ends lost 1 base and 3 bases respectively, with 12 bases between them. The germline CDR1 and CDR2 sequences are SGHAT and FQNNGV. The CDR3 DNA is TGTGCCAGCAGCTTAGCAGGAGGGGGACACTATGGCTACACCTTC. As protein: CASSLAGGGHYGYTF.

The chain carries TRBV4-1 and TRBJ2-1; 16 bases are a match to TRBD2. The CDR3 runs 22 residues. Looked up from germline, CDR1 is MGHRA and CDR2 is YSYEKL. The ends lost 1 base at V and 0 bases at J; junction bases unmatched: 12. The CDR3 loop reads CASSQVGLAGGRDTSSYNEQFF. The CDR3 nucleotides are TGCGCCAGCAGCCAAGTGGGACTAGCGGGGGGGCGGGATACAAGCTCCTACAATGAGCAGTTCTTC.

This chain joins TRBV5-6 and TRBJ1-2, with 10 nucleotides matching TRBD1. CDR3 size: 15 residues. The ends lost 4 bases at V and 4 bases at J; junction bases unmatched: 7. Germline V gene sequence: CDR1 SGHDT, CDR2 YYEEEE. The CDR3 loop is CASSIGQGGVYGYTF. DNA for the CDR3: TGTGCCAGCAGCATCGGACAGGGGGGCGTCTATGGCTACACCTTC.

The rearrangement links TRBV5-1 to TRBJ2-3; a possible D gene is TRBD2 (6 bases). Trimming removed 2 bases from V and 2 bases from J, with 21 bases in between. Looked up from germline, CDR1 is SGHRS and CDR2 is YFSETQ. There are 18 residues in the CDR3. For the CDR3, the DNA is TGCGCCAGCAGCTTCGGGGGACCTCCAGGGATAATCACAGATACGCAGTATTTT. It specifies CASSFGGPPGIITDTQYF.

V and J are TRBV11-3 and TRBJ2-1; 8 bases agree with TRBD2. Germline CDR1 SGHNT, CDR2 YENEEA. This CDR3 spans 17 amino acids. V dropped 0 bases and J dropped 1; count of bases not matched to a gene: 5. CDR3: CASSLDGGAASYNEQFF. The DNA for the CDR3 is TGTGCCAGCAGCTTAGACGGGGGGGCTGCATCCTACAATGAGCAGTTCTTC.

This sequence joins TRBV19 and TRBJ2-1; 13 bases align to TRBD2. The CDR3 extends over 15 amino acids. J lost 9 bases, V lost 4 bases, and 6 bases had no gene match. Per the germline V gene, CDR1 is LNHDA and CDR2 is SQIVND (reference sequence). CDR3 DNA sequence: TGTGCCAGTAGTAGTTCGGGACTAGCGGGGCTTGAGCAGTTCTTC. Its protein is CASSSSGLAGLEQFF.